The 15 T cell receptor beta chains below all came from one sample that was sequenced in a study of Graves' ophthalmopathy and Graves' hyperthyroidism. For repertoire sequencing, the TCR beta CDR3 regions were amplified from RNA transcripts. Scientists carried out first-round RT-PCR using HTBI primers and then a second-round multiplex PCR. Each CDR3 protein gets one entry after TCRdb re-called the multiplex PCR reads with MiXCR. The table includes roughly 610,000 distinct CDR3 sequences, about 20% detected once. Specimen: peripheral blood. These receptors came from a woman between 18 and 29 years old with stable Graves' hyperthyroidism. Some clones in this sample may be carry-over from other donors' samples.

A few counts support this clonotype. The chain combines TRBV7-6 with TRBJ1-2, with D unclear. The CDR3 runs 13 residues. The V gene lost 4 bases and the J gene lost 4 bases, with 10 bases spanning the gap. Germline V gene sequence: CDR1 SGHVS, CDR2 FNYEAQ. The CDR3 DNA reads as TGTGCCAGCAGCTCTGTTGGCGGCTATGGCTACACCTTC. Residues: CASSSVGGYGYTF.

This clonotype was counted ten times or more. The rearrangement joins TRBV28 to TRBJ1-6; the D is unclear. CDR1 MDHEN and CDR2 SYDVKM come from the germline V gene. V was clipped by 6 bases and J by 10 bases, with 19 bases between them. This CDR3 has 15 amino acids. This chain's CDR3 is CASSLAPGERSPLHF. The DNA for the CDR3 is TGTGCCAGCAGCCTAGCTCCCGGGGAGAGATCACCCCTCCACTTT.

This clonotype has a count of ten or more. The chain joins TRBV27 to TRBJ2-7; D possibly corresponds to TRBD1 (6 bases). Germline CDR1 reads MNHEY; CDR2 reads SMNVEV (reference sequence). V was trimmed by 2 bases and J by 4 bases, leaving 9 bases between them. The CDR3 is made up of 13 amino acids. The CDR3 DNA follows: TGTGCCAGCAGTTTAGTGGGGGCTTACGAGCAGTACTTC. This sequence encodes CASSLVGAYEQYF.

At least ten counts were recorded for this clonotype. The chain recombines TRBV6-1 with TRBJ1-2; no firm D call. CDR1 and CDR2 (germline): MNHNS, SASEGT. Trimming shortened V by 1 base and J by 7 bases, and 7 bases separated the two germline ends. The CDR3 has 12 amino acids. DNA for the CDR3: TGTGCCAGCAGTGAAGATTTCCGTGGCTACACCTTC. Its translation: CASSEDFRGYTF.

In its sample, this clonotype was seen many times. Since a much larger clone is just one base distant, this may be a read error. The chain recombines TRBV12-3 or TRBV12-4 with TRBJ1-6, with TRBD1 matching over 8 bases. This CDR3 contains 15 residues. CDR3 nucleotides: TGTGCCAGCAGTAAAGGGACAGGAGATAATTCACACCTCCACTTT. Protein sequence: CASSKGTGDNSHLHF.

This clonotype showed up many times. V and J are TRBV5-1 and TRBJ2-5; tentative D call: TRBD2 (5 bases). This CDR3 has 13 residues. The V and J ends lost 6 bases and 4 bases respectively, with 13 bases between them. Per germline, CDR1 SGHRS and CDR2 YFSETQ. The CDR3 DNA reads TGCGCCAGCATGTCGAGGGATGGAGAGACCCAGTACTTC. Translating it yields CASMSRDGETQYF.

V usage is TRBV7-9 and J usage is TRBJ1-6; tentatively, D is TRBD1 (6 bases). The V end lost 5 bases, the J end lost 7 bases, and 18 bases lay between the germline ends. This CDR3 is 16 amino acids long. Germline V gives CDR1 SEHNR, CDR2 FQNEAQ (reference sequence). CDR3 in DNA: TGTGCCAGCAGCCCCGAGGGGGACGGAGTCAATTCACCCCTCCACTTT. Translating gives CASSPEGDGVNSPLHF.

This clonotype came up many times. The V call is TRBV3-1, the J call TRBJ2-5, with D unclear. The CDR3 is made up of 14 amino acids. V was trimmed by 1 base and J by 3 bases, leaving 9 bases between them. Per the germline V gene, CDR1 is LGHDT and CDR2 is YNNKEL (reference sequence). CDR3 DNA: TGTGCCAGCAGCCAAGGTACAGCCGAAGAGACCCAGTACTTC. Translation: CASSQGTAEETQYF.

This clonotype was recorded a few times. The chain uses TRBV12-3 or TRBV12-4 and TRBJ1-2; 8 bases fit TRBD1. V lost 4 bases to trimming and J lost 10 bases; unmatched junction nucleotides: 8. The CDR3 length is 13 residues. The chain's CDR3 is CASSYGKQGVYTF. CDR3 DNA sequence: TGTGCCAGCAGTTATGGGAAACAGGGGGTCTACACCTTC.

The chain combines TRBV18 with TRBJ1-3; D may be TRBD1 (5 bases). Per germline, CDR1 KGHSH and CDR2 LQKENI. Trimming took off 5 bases at V and 4 bases at J, with 18 bases between the two ends. The CDR3 runs to 16 residues. The CDR3 DNA reads TGTGCCAGCTCATCAACGACAGCGGCCTCAGGAAACACCATATATTTT. Translated: CASSSTTAASGNTIYF. Using reference TRBV18 and TRBJ1-3 for the parts outside the CDR3, the full variable domain is NAGVMQNPRHLVRRRGQEARLRCSPMKGHSHVYWYRQLPEEGLKFMVYLQKENIIDESGMPKERFSAEFPKEGPSILRIQQVVRGDSAAYFCASSSTTAASGNTIYFGEGSWLTVV.

This clonotype was counted many times. The V call is TRBV4-1, the J call TRBJ2-6; 7 nucleotides match TRBD1. The CDR3 runs 17 residues. CDR1 is MGHRA and CDR2 is YSYEKL in the germline V gene. V shed 4 bases and J 0 bases; nucleotides not matched to a gene: 6. CDR3 nucleotides: TGCGCCAGCAGCCGGGACAGAAAATCCTCTGGGGCCAACGTCCTGACTTTC. The encoded protein is CASSRDRKSSGANVLTF.

This clonotype appeared many times. This sequence joins TRBV11-2 and TRBJ1-1; 10 positions agree with TRBD1. Losses at the gene ends were 4 bases for V and 10 bases for J; bases not matched to a gene: 6. CDR1 is SGHAT, CDR2 FQNNGV, per germline. The CDR3 totals 13 residues. CDR3 amino acids: CASSSPDRGRAFF. In DNA form, the CDR3 reads TGTGCCAGCAGCTCACCAGACAGGGGGCGAGCTTTCTTT.

This clonotype was recorded many times. The V call is TRBV28, the J call TRBJ1-2; 7 nucleotides line up with TRBD1. CDR1 is MDHEN and CDR2 is SYDVKM in the germline V gene. The CDR3 contains 14 residues. The junction had 8 bases not matched to a gene; V was cut back by 6 bases and J by 4 bases. CDR3 amino acids: CASRTTGNGYGYTF. In nucleotides, the CDR3 is TGTGCCAGCAGGACGACAGGGAATGGCTATGGCTACACCTTC.

The chain couples TRBV24-1 to TRBJ2-5; 10 bases line up with TRBD1. With V trimmed by 5 bases and J by 4 bases, 3 bases remained unmatched. Germline-derived CDR1 and CDR2 are KGHDR and SFDVKD. This CDR3 has 14 residues. CDR3 sequence reads: CATSGTGGAETQYF. In DNA, the CDR3 is TGTGCCACCAGTGGGACAGGGGGAGCAGAGACCCAGTACTTC.

This clonotype was picked up many times. The chain combines TRBV20-1 with TRBJ1-5; D unresolved. Trimming cost V 0 bases and J 8 bases, with 11 bases left between them. This CDR3 spans 13 amino acids. Germline V gives CDR1 DFQATT, CDR2 SNEGSKA (reference sequence). The CDR3 DNA follows: TGCAGTGCTAGAGATTCGCCGGTAGAGCCCCAGCATTTT. This translates into CSARDSPVEPQHF.